This note documents a single T cell receptor (beta chain) sequence. CDR3 length: 13 amino acids. Germline V CDR1 and CDR2: SGHNT, YENEEA. Trimming removed 2 bases from V and 6 bases from J, with 8 bases in between. These data are taken from a study of T cell changes during pregnancy in multiple sclerosis. Clones were sequenced by immunoSEQ multiplex PCR, and TCRdb holds only the in-frame ones, with some missing. The repertoire includes about 40,000 clones, roughly 88% of them detected once, and around 5.1% sits in the top ten. The chain uses TRBV11-3 and TRBJ2-1; D gene unclear. This receptor was identified in a female donor in good health, enrolled as a control in a pregnancy study. The sequences come from peripheral blood, collected in the first trimester of pregnancy. The CDR3 DNA reads TGTGCCAGCAGCTTACTCGAGCGCAATGAGCAGTTCTTC. Translating it yields CASSLLERNEQFF.